Given below is one TCR beta chain in context. Antigen: not known. This entry comes from a study of cytomegalovirus exposure and HLA in healthy donors. Findings of the study overall: In a later analysis, TCR beta V- and J-gene trimming showed a link to a missense DCLRE1C variant.

There are 12 residues in the CDR3. Germline V gene sequence: CDR1 SQVTM, CDR2 ANQGSEA. The V end was cut by 3 bases, the J end by 1 base, with 6 bases between. 60 Vbeta and 13 Jbeta primers were used in PCR. Generated by immunoSEQ multiplex PCR, the TCRdb table keeps only in-frame clones and is missing some. The sample carries over 100,000 clones, approximately 80% recorded once. The TCR was taken from a woman aged 30 to 39 in good health and CMV-seronegative. The V call is TRBV29-1, the J call TRBJ1-2; TRBD1 is a possible D gene (6 bases). Sequenced: PBMCs. CDR3 DNA: TGCAGCGTTGAGGACAGTAACTATGGCTACACCTTC. Protein product: CSVEDSNYGYTF.